The rows below give T cell receptor beta chains drawn from one sample of a study of blood T cell repertoires in COVID-19. Libraries were prepared by immunoSEQ multiplex PCR; TCRdb keeps only in-frame clonotypes and omits some of them. Of about 260,000 clones detected, about 84% appear once; the ten largest clones hold roughly 1.9%. The sample taken for sequencing was PBMCs or T cells enriched from blood (not recorded which). All receptors come from a woman between 45 and 60 years old who had recovered from COVID-19. Each CDR3 is given without its conserved first and last residue. Clone size, where shown, is once, few, many, or a class for clones that have expanded.

>TRBV7-3|NA
ASSLTRGALDNEQF
>TRBV19|once
ASRITGANYGYT
>TRBV18|few
ASSPGQGNSGANVLT
>TRBV7-8|NA
ASSLEPGLAYEQY
>TRBV7-8|NA
ASSPVYEDYT
>TRBV10-3|NA
AISESDTGTPGYT
>TRBV10-3|NA
AIRRDISGNTIY
>TRBV4-1|NA
ASSLGTGAGELF
>TRBV18|once
ASSPEIGRGDYGYT
>TRBV28|once
ASSRRAFEKLF
>TRBV7-9|once
ASSSEGQTDTQY
>TRBV11-2|NA
ASSFRTAMNTEAF
>TRBV27|NA
ASGGGGAGEKLF
>TRBV28|NA
ASSADGYNEQF
>TRBV15|NA
ATSSPGQVNTGELF
>TRBV5-4|NA
ASSSGLAGSLYNEQF
>TRBV11-2|NA
ASSSDKLVLNEQF
>TRBV27|NA
ASSLPGEDTDTQY
>TRBV24-1|NA
ATSDRDPGLAGGPSADTQY
>TRBV3-1/TRBV3-2|NA
ASSQVAGGIATRVDTQY
>TRBV25-1|NA
ASSVQDRVNYEQY
>TRBV19|NA
ARGGVEAF
>TRBV6-2/TRBV6-3|NA
ASSYSKHRGRDETQY
>TRBV24-1|NA
ATSDFRGVRQGGLYGYT
>TRBV18|NA
ASSISRGGNQPQH
>TRBV27|NA
ASSLRGGNQPQH
>TRBV4-1|NA
ASSPFEAF
>TRBV7-2|NA
ASSSGQGDSPLH
>TRBV10-3|NA
AISESTGGSNEQY
>TRBV5-4|NA
ASSLPLAGAKNIQY
>TRBV9|once
ASSARRGAGGSSYNEQF